The present entry profiles one T cell receptor (beta chain) with its context. Its matching antigen is unknown. The data are from a study of T cells in Graves' hyperthyroidism and ophthalmopathy. CDR1 and CDR2 from the germline V gene are MNHEY and SMNVEV (reference sequence). This CDR3 is 13 amino acids long. Trimming cost V 6 bases and J 9 bases, with 15 bases left between them. Study-level findings and limits: Blood shared most expanded thyroid clonotypes above 0.001.

Researchers amplified the TCR beta CDR3 regions from RNA transcripts. When the TCR CDR3 underwent first-round RT-PCR, the HTBI primer set was used. TCRdb called the multiplex PCR reads again in MiXCR, with one record for every CDR3 protein. The sample holds a few hundred thousand distinct CDR3 sequences; about a sixth are singletons and the top ten take 6.5% to 8%. Material for sequencing was blood. The clonotype was recovered from a woman between 25 and 40 years old with Graves' hyperthyroidism. V gene TRBV27 combines with J gene TRBJ2-4; D is unresolved. The CDR3 sequence: CASSQSRLGIQYF. Written as DNA, the CDR3 is TGTGCCAGCAGCCAAAGTCGACTCGGCATTCAGTACTTC.